This T cell receptor beta chain was sequenced during a study of technical replicates of blood from a handful of donors. Sequencing used immunoSEQ multiplex PCR; TCRdb keeps in-frame clones, though not all of them. Of more than 55,000 clones listed, approximately 90% are singletons. CDR3 length: 17 amino acids. Germline loops: CDR1 MNHEY, CDR2 SMNVEV (reference sequence). Trimming at V came to 0 bases and at J to 6 bases, leaving 8 bases not matched to a gene. Input material: T cells isolated from PBMCs. This sequence originates from a human donor in good health. This chain joins TRBV27 and TRBJ2-3; 11 bases agree with TRBD2. The CDR3 region is CASSLSYTSGRKDTQYF. For the CDR3, the DNA is TGTGCCAGCAGTTTATCTTACACTAGCGGGAGAAAGGATACGCAGTATTTT.